Listed below are T cell receptor beta chains from one sample, sequenced in a study of cytomegalovirus exposure and HLA in healthy donors. Profiling relied on immunoSEQ multiplex PCR, and the TCRdb table lists in-frame clones only, not all of them. The table lists around 150,000 clones, roughly 86% of them singletons. The material sequenced was PBMCs. These receptor sequences come from a woman aged 40 to 50 in good health and CMV-seronegative. The conserved cysteine and the conserved F or W are not part of the CDR3 here. D genes are given only for firm matches. Only some rows state a clone size, as once, few, many or a class for expanded clones.

v_call: TRBV19
d_call: TRBD2
clone_size: .
cdr3_aa: ASSISPGLAESTDTQY

v_call: TRBV10-1
d_call: .
clone_size: once
cdr3_aa: ASSGTGSGYT

v_call: TRBV29-1
d_call: TRBD2
clone_size: .
cdr3_aa: SASGTSLETQY

v_call: TRBV9
d_call: TRBD2
clone_size: .
cdr3_aa: ASSVAGGSYNEQF

v_call: TRBV11-3
d_call: TRBD2
clone_size: .
cdr3_aa: ASRQTAGYEQY

v_call: TRBV28
d_call: TRBD2
clone_size: .
cdr3_aa: ATLVAGDYEQY

v_call: TRBV7-9
d_call: TRBD2
clone_size: .
cdr3_aa: SSRAGASYEQY

v_call: TRBV25-1
d_call: TRBD2
clone_size: .
cdr3_aa: ASSELSGRAYNEQF

v_call: TRBV29-1
d_call: TRBD1
clone_size: few
cdr3_aa: SVGQGTNEKLF

v_call: TRBV21-1
d_call: .
clone_size: .
cdr3_aa: ASFYRGLQPQH

v_call: TRBV23-1
d_call: TRBD1
clone_size: .
cdr3_aa: AGTPGQVQNIQY

v_call: TRBV5-5
d_call: TRBD1
clone_size: .
cdr3_aa: ASSLAGTGIYEQY

v_call: TRBV11-1
d_call: TRBD1
clone_size: once
cdr3_aa: ASSSQGLGIQY

v_call: TRBV10-3
d_call: TRBD1
clone_size: .
cdr3_aa: AIGQDESYEQY

v_call: TRBV7-8
d_call: .
clone_size: .
cdr3_aa: ASSFSPGDYGYT

v_call: TRBV6-1
d_call: .
clone_size: .
cdr3_aa: ASKMFQNSNTEAF

v_call: TRBV7-7
d_call: .
clone_size: .
cdr3_aa: ASSLAGSSYNEQF

v_call: TRBV5-4
d_call: TRBD1
clone_size: .
cdr3_aa: VSSVDRANTIY

v_call: TRBV7-9
d_call: .
clone_size: .
cdr3_aa: ASSSRGTMNTEAF

v_call: TRBV7-9
d_call: .
clone_size: .
cdr3_aa: VAGRFQETQY

v_call: TRBV29-1
d_call: TRBD1
clone_size: once
cdr3_aa: SARTGFTDTQY

v_call: TRBV7-3
d_call: TRBD2
clone_size: .
cdr3_aa: ASSLRTSGSYEQF

v_call: TRBV7-2
d_call: TRBD2
clone_size: .
cdr3_aa: ASSPSTSGYNEQF

v_call: TRBV10-3
d_call: TRBD1
clone_size: .
cdr3_aa: ATRTGEYGYT

v_call: TRBV18
d_call: .
clone_size: .
cdr3_aa: ASQTSQGSSYEQY

v_call: TRBV29-1
d_call: TRBD1
clone_size: once
cdr3_aa: SVATGGHTEAF

v_call: TRBV5-1
d_call: TRBD1
clone_size: .
cdr3_aa: ASSLGQGEGYT

v_call: TRBV28
d_call: .
clone_size: .
cdr3_aa: ASSLGGRGAF

v_call: TRBV7-9
d_call: TRBD2
clone_size: .
cdr3_aa: ASSRPSGYEQY

v_call: TRBV10-3
d_call: TRBD2
clone_size: .
cdr3_aa: AISAGGRWGGNEQF

v_call: TRBV5-6
d_call: TRBD1
clone_size: few
cdr3_aa: ASSQGQHFITDTQY